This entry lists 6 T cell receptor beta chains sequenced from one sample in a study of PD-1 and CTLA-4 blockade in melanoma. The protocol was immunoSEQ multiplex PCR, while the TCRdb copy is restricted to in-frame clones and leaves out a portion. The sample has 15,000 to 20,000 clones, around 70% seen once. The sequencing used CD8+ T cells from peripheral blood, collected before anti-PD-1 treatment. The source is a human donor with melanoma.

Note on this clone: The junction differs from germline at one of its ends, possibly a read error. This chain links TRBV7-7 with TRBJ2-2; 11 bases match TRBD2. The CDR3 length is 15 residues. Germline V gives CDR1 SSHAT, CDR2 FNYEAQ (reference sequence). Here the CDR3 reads CASSLAGGRTGELFF. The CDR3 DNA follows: TGTGCTAGCAGCTTAGCGGGGGGGCGAACCGGGGAGCTGTTTTTT.

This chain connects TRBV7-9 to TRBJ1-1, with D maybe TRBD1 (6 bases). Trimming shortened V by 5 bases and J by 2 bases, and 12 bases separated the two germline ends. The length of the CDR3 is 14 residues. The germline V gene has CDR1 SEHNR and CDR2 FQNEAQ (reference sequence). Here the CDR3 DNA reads TGTGCCAGCAGCCCTTGGACAGAAAACACTGAAGCTTTCTTT. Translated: CASSPWTENTEAFF.

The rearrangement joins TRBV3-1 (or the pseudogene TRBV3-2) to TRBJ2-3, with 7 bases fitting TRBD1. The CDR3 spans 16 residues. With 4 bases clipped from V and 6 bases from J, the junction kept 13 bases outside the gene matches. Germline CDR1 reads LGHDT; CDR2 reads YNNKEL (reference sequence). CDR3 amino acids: CASSPTGVTVGDTQYF. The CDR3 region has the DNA TGTGCCAGCAGCCCTACAGGGGTCACTGTGGGGGATACGCAGTATTTT.

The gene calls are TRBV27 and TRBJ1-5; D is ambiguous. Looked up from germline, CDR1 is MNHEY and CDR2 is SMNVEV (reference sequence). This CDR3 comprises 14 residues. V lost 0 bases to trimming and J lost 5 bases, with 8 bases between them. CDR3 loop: CASSLSGSHQPQHF. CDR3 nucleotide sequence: TGTGCCAGCAGTTTATCAGGGTCGCATCAGCCCCAGCATTTT.

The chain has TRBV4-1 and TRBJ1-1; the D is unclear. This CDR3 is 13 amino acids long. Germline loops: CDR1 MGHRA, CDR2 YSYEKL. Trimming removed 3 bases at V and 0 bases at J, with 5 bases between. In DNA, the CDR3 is TGCGCCAGCAGCCAGGGGATGAACACTGAAGCTTTCTTT. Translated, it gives CASSQGMNTEAFF.

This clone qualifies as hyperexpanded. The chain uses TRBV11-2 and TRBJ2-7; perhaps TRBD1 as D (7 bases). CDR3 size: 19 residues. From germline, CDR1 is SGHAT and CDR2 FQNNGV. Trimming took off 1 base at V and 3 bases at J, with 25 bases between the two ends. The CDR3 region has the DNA TGTGCCAGCAGCTTAGTGGGGGGCACTGGACAGGTCGATGGCTACGAGCAGTACTTC. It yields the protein CASSLVGGTGQVDGYEQYF. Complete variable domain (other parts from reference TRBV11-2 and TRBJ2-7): EAGVAQSPRYKIIEKRQSVAFWCNPISGHATLYWYQQILGQGPKLLIQFQNNGVVDDSQLPKDRFSAERLKGVDSTLKIQPAKLEDSAVYLCASSLVGGTGQVDGYEQYFGPGTRLTVT.